The entry below describes one TCR beta chain. Per germline, CDR1 MDHEN and CDR2 SYDVKM. The CDR3 loop spans 15 amino acids. Deletions cut 7 bases from V and 7 bases from J, with 20 bases between. The data belong to a study of response to subunit inactivated influenza vaccine. One entry per CDR3 protein results from TCRdb running MiXCR on the RT-PCR reads. The repertoire holds 300,000 to 350,000 distinct CDR3 sequences, with over 20% as singletons. The gene calls are TRBV28 and TRBJ1-5; perhaps TRBD1 as D (5 bases). Sequences were derived from PBMCs from blood, sampled 21 months after vaccination. This clonotype was obtained from a man aged 45 to 75 who received an inactivated influenza vaccine. The CDR3 loop reads CASIATGGRGQPQHF. The CDR3 coding sequence is TGTGCCAGCATCGCAACCGGGGGTCGGGGGCAGCCCCAGCATTTT. Variable domain in full (rest from reference TRBV28 and TRBJ1-5): DVKVTQSSRYLVKRTGEKVFLECVQDMDHENMFWYRQDPGLGLRLIYFSYDVKMKEKGDIPEGYSVSREKKERFSLILESASTNQTSMYLCASIATGGRGQPQHFGDGTRLSIL.